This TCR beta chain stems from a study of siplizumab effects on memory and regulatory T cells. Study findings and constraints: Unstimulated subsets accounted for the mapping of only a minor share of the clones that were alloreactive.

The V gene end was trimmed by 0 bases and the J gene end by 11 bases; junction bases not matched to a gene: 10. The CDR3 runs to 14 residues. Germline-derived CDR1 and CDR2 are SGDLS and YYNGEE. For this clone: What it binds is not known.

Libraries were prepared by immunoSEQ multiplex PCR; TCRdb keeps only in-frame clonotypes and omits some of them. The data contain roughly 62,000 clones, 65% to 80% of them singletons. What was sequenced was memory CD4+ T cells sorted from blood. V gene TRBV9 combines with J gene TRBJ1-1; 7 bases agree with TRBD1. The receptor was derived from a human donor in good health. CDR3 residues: CASSVGGGSRGAFF. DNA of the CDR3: TGTGCCAGCAGCGTAGGAGGCGGATCCAGGGGGGCTTTCTTT. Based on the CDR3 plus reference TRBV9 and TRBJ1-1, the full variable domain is DSGVTQTPKHLITATGQRVTLRCSPRSGDLSVYWYQQSLDQGLQFLIQYYNGEERAKGNILERFSAQQFPDLHSELNLSSLELGDSALYFCASSVGGGSRGAFFGQGTRLTVV.